The following is a TCR beta chain sequence with its context. Its antigen is currently unknown. The data were taken from a study of regulatory T cells in long-lasting Graves disease. Whole-study results and caveats: With persistent disease, TRBV28, TRBJ1-2 and TRBJ2-5 were the favored segments. Tissue studied was limited to peripheral blood, excluding thyroid tissue.

Stated time point: newly diagnosed GD, antithyroid drugs for less than 3 months. From PBMCs, RNA was extracted and then used to make the TCR library. Arm-PCR of CDR3 regions and iRepertoire HTBI primers were the basis on which TCR beta libraries were built. TCRdb re-derived calls from the multiplex PCR reads in MiXCR, one entry per CDR3 protein. The data hold 600,000 to 650,000 distinct CDR3 sequences, with under 20% observed a single time. The CDR3 runs to 16 residues. From germline, CDR1 is LGHDT and CDR2 YNNKEL (reference sequence). V shed 3 bases and J shed 8 bases, with 22 bases lying between them. The sample was also linked to a second study, of T cells in Graves' hyperthyroidism and ophthalmopathy.

The rearrangement uses TRBV3-1 and TRBJ1-2, with D tentatively TRBD1 (6 bases). The sequencing here drew on peripheral blood mononuclear cells (PBMCs), taken at new diagnosis, from a patient treated with antithyroid drugs. This receptor was obtained from a woman in her 30s with Graves disease. CDR3 nucleotides: TGTGCCAGCAGCCACCCCATCGACAGGAGCGACTTAGGCTACACCTTC. Its protein is CASSHPIDRSDLGYTF.